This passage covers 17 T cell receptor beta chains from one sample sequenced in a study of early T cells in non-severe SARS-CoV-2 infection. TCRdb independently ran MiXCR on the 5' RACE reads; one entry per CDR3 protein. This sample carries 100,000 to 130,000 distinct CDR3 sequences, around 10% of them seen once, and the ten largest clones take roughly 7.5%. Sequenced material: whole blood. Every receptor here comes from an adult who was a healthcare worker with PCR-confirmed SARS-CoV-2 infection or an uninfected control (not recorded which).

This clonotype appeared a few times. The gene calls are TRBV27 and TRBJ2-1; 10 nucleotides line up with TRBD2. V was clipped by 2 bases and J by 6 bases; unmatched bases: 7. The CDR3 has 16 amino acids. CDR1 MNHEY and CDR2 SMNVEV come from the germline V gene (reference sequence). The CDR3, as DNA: TGTGCCAGCAGTTTAGGGCACTTAGCGGGAGGCAATGAGCAGTTCTTC. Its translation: CASSLGHLAGGNEQFF.

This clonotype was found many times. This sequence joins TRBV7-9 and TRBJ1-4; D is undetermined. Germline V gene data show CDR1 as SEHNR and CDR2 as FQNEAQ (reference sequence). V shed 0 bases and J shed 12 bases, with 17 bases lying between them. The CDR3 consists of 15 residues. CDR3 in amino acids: CASSLAGSPRAELFF. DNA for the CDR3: TGTGCCAGCAGCTTAGCCGGGTCACCTAGGGCGGAACTGTTTTTT.

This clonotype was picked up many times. In nucleotides, the CDR3 is TGTGCCAGCAGCTACCGGGACAGCTCCTACGAGCAGTACTTC. Encoded protein: CASSYRDSSYEQYF. This chain uses TRBV7-2 with TRBJ2-7; 7 positions match TRBD1. Germline-derived CDR1 and CDR2 are SGHTA and FQGNSA. The junction had 3 bases not matched to a gene; V was cut back by 4 bases and J by 0 bases. CDR3 length equals 14 residues.

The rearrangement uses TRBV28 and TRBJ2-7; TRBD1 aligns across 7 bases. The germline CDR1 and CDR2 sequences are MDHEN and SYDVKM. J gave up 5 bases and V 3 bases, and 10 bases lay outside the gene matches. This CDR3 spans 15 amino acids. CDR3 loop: CASSFIGTDEDEQYF. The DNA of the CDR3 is TGTGCCAGCAGTTTTATCGGGACAGATGAAGACGAGCAGTACTTC. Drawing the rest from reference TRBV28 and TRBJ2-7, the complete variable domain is DVKVTQSSRYLVKRTGEKVFLECVQDMDHENMFWYRQDPGLGLRLIYFSYDVKMKEKGDIPEGYSVSREKKERFSLILESASTNQTSMYLCASSFIGTDEDEQYFGPGTRLTVT.

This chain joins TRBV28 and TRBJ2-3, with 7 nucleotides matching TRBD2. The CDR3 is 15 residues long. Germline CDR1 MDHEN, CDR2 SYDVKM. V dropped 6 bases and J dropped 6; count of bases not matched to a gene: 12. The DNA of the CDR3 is TGTGCCAGCAGCTCTTTAGAAGCGGGGAAGGATACGCAGTATTTT. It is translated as CASSSLEAGKDTQYF.

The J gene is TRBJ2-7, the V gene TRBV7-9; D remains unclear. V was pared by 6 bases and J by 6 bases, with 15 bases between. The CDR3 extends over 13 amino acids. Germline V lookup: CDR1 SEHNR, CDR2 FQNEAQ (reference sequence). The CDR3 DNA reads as TGTGCCAGCAGGGGCTCGGGCTTGCGCGAGCAGTACTTC. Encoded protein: CASRGSGLREQYF.

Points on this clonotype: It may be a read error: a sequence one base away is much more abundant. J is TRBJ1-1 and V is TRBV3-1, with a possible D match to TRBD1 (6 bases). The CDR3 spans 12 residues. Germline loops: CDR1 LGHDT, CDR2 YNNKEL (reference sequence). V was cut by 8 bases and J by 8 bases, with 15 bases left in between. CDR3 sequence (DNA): TGTGCCAGCGGCCTCGGACAGAAAGAAGCTTTCTTT. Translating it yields CASGLGQKEAFF.

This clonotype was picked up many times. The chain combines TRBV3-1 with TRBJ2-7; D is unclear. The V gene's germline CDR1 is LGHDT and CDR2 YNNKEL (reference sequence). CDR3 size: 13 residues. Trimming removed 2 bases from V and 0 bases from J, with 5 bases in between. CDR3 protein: CASSQRSSYEQYF. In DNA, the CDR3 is TGTGCCAGCAGCCAACGGAGCTCCTACGAGCAGTACTTC.

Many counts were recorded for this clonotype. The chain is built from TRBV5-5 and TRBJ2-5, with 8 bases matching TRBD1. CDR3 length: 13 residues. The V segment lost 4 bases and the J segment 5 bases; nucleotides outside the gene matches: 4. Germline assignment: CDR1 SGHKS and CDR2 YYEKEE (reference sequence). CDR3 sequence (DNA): TGTGCCAGCAGCCTCGACAGGGGTGAGACCCAGTACTTC. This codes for CASSLDRGETQYF.

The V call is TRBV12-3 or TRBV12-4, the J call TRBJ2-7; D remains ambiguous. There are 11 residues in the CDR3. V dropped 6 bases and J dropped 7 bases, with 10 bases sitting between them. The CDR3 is CASRALGEQYF. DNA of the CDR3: TGTGCCAGCAGGGCTTTGGGGGAGCAGTACTTC.

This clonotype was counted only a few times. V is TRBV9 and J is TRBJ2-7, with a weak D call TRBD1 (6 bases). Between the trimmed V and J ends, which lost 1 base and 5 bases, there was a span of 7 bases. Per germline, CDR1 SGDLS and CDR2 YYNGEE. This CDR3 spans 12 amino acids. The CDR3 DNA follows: TGTGCCAGCAGCGTAACAGGGCACGAGCAGTACTTC. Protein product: CASSVTGHEQYF.

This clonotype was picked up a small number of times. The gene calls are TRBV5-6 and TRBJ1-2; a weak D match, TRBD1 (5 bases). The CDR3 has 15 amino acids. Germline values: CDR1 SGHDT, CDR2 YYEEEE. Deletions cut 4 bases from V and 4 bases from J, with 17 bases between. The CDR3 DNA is TGTGCCAGCAGCGTGGGCGAGGGGCTGAGCTATGGCTACACCTTC. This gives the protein CASSVGEGLSYGYTF.

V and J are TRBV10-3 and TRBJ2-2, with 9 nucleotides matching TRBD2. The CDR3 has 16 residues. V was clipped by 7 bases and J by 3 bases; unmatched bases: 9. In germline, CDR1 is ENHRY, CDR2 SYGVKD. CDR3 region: CAIKEGPSGDTGELFF. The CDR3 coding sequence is TGTGCCATCAAAGAGGGACCTAGCGGGGACACCGGGGAGCTGTTTTTT.

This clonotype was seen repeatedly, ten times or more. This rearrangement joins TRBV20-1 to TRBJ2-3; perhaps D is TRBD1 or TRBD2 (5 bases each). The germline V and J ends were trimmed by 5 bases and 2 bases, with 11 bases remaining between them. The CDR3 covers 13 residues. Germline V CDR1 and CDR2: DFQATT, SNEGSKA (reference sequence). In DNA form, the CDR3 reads TGCAGTGCTGAGCCGGGGCTCACAGATACGCAGTATTTT. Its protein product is CSAEPGLTDTQYF.

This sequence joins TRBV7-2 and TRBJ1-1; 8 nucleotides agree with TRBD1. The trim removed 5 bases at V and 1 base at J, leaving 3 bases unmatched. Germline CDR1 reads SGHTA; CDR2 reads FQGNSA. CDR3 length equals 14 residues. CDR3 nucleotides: TGTGCCAGCAGCATCCAGGGGGCGAACACTGAAGCTTTCTTT. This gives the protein CASSIQGANTEAFF.

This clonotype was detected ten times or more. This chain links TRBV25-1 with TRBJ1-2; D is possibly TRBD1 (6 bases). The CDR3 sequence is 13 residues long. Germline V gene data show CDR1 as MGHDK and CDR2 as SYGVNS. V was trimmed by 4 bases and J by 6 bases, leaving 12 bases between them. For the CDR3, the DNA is TGTGCCAGCAGTGTAGGGGGAGGAAATGGCTACACCTTC. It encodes CASSVGGGNGYTF.

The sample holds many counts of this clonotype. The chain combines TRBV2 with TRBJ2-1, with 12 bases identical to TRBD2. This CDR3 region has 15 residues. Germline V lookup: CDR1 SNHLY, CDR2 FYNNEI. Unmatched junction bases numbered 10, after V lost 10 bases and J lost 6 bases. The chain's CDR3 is CATTPWTSGANEQFF. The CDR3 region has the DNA TGTGCCACGACACCGTGGACTAGCGGGGCCAATGAGCAGTTCTTC.